This entry is about one TCR beta chain. Its antigen is not known. The data were obtained in a study of OX40 agonist ivuxolimab in advanced cancers. Regarding the study as a whole: At 0.1 to 3.0 mg/kg and by week 6, CD4+ and CD8+ T cells in the blood had expanded clonally.

The table came from immunoSEQ multiplex PCR; TCRdb's copy has only in-frame clones and leaves some out. The sample lists about 64,000 clones, 80% occurring once. The CDR3 is 14 amino acids. Germline values: CDR1 MNHNS, CDR2 SASEGT. The V and J ends lost 6 bases and 0 bases respectively, with 12 bases between them. Sequenced material: CD4+ or CD8+ T cells sorted from blood, taken in a trial of the OX40 agonist ivuxolimab. The V and J genes are TRBV6-1 and TRBJ2-7, with D possibly matching TRBD2 (6 bases). This TCR was recovered from an adult with an advanced solid tumor such as melanoma, head and neck, liver or kidney cancer. Here the CDR3 reads CASRWDSSSYEQYF. CDR3 bases: TGTGCCAGCAGATGGGACTCAAGCTCCTACGAGCAGTACTTC.